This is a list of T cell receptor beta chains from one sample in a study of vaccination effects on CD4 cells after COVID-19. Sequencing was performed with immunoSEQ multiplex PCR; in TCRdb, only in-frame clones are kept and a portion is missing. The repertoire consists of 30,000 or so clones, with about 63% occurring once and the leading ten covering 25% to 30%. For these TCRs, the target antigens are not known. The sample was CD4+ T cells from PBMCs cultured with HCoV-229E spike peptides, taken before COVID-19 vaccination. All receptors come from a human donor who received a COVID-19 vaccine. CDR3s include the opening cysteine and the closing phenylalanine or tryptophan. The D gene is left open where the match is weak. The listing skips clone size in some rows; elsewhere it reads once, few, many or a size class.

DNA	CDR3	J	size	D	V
TGCGCCAGCAGCCCGAACGTTCAGGGGGCTTTCTATGGCTACACCTTC	CASSPNVQGAFYGYTF	TRBJ1-2	-	TRBD1	TRBV4-1
TGTGCCAGCAGTACTAATACAGGTTCCTACAATGAGCAGTTCTTC	CASSTNTGSYNEQFF	TRBJ2-1	few	-	TRBV6-2/TRBV6-3
TGTGCCAGTAGTATAGTGGCAGCTCCTGTCTATGGCTACACCTTC	CASSIVAAPVYGYTF	TRBJ1-2	-	-	TRBV19
TGTGCCAGTAGACCCTCACTAGCGGGAGAGTGGGAGACCCAGTACTTC	CASRPSLAGEWETQYF	TRBJ2-5	-	TRBD2	TRBV19
TGTGCCAGCAGCTTGCAGTTGTCTAGCGGGAGGTATGAGCAGTTCTTC	CASSLQLSSGRYEQFF	TRBJ2-1	-	TRBD2	TRBV5-6
TGTGCCATCAGTGAAACGAGGTCTGGCTACACCTTC	CAISETRSGYTF	TRBJ1-2	-	-	TRBV10-3
TGTGCCAGCAGCCGTTCCCTGGGGGGACTCATGGAGGATGAGCAGTTCTTC	CASSRSLGGLMEDEQFF	TRBJ2-1	-	-	TRBV5-4
TGTGCCAGCAGCTTAGGGGACGTCTCCTACAATGAGCAGTTCTTC	CASSLGDVSYNEQFF	TRBJ2-1	once	-	TRBV7-9
TGTGCCTGGAGTGGCGGACCGGGTCCTGGAAACACCATATATTTT	CAWSGGPGPGNTIYF	TRBJ1-3	once	-	TRBV30
TGCGCCAGCAGCCCGGGGTTCACCGGGGAGCTGTTTTTT	CASSPGFTGELFF	TRBJ2-2	few	-	TRBV4-1
TGTGCCAGCAGCTTGGTTTTAAGGCTCAGCGGAGCCAAAAACATTCAGTACTTC	CASSLVLRLSGAKNIQYF	TRBJ2-4	-	-	TRBV5-8
TGTGCCAGCAGCCCCTATTTCGACCCTTCCTACGAGCAGTACTTC	CASSPYFDPSYEQYF	TRBJ2-7	once	-	TRBV7-9
TGTGCCAGCAGCCGTTTAGGGACTAGAGAGGGGCAGTACTTC	CASSRLGTREGQYF	TRBJ2-7	-	TRBD2	TRBV14
TGTGCCAGCAGTGAATGGGAGACCCAGTACTTC	CASSEWETQYF	TRBJ2-5	-	-	TRBV2
TGTGCCACCAGCCGCGACCGTCCGGAGACCCAGTACTTC	CATSRDRPETQYF	TRBJ2-5	-	-	TRBV15
TGTGCCAGCAGCCAGGGGCGGGGAAACACCATATATTTT	CASSQGRGNTIYF	TRBJ1-3	few	-	TRBV3-1/TRBV3-2
TGTGCCACCAGTGATCGCGAGGCAGGAGGGTACGAGCAGTACTTC	CATSDREAGGYEQYF	TRBJ2-7	once	-	TRBV24-1
TGTGCCAGCTCTCCAGGTCAGGTGCCCGACTACGAGCAGTACTTC	CASSPGQVPDYEQYF	TRBJ2-7	-	-	TRBV18